This T cell receptor (beta chain) was sequenced during a study of CD4 T cells in relation to SARS-CoV-2 and coronaviruses. Across the study: Negative control cultures got HIV-1 Nef peptides or no peptide.

Before the COVID-19 pandemic, during about 2011-2019, CD4+ T cells were taken from unexposed donors. CD4+ T cells were isolated from the cells after 10 days of culture. PBMCs were plated at fewer than 2.5 million per well in IL-2-containing medium. Comment on this clone: Its antigen is not identified.

The method was immunoSEQ multiplex PCR; TCRdb's version includes in-frame clones alone and lacks a portion of them. Found here are 15,000 to 20,000 clones, approximately 81% of them singletons; the top ten hold around a tenth. Germline V gene data show CDR1 as MNHEY and CDR2 as SVGAGI. V lost 5 bases, J lost 8 bases, and 12 bases stayed unmatched. The CDR3 consists of 15 residues. This rearrangement joins TRBV6-5 to TRBJ1-2, with 9 bases identical to TRBD1. The TCR sequence derives from a human donor in good health. The sample consisted of CD4+ T cells from PBMCs, cultured in vitro. The CDR3 DNA is TGTGCCAGCAGTACCACCGGGACAGGGAGTGAGGGCTACACCTTC. It specifies CASSTTGTGSEGYTF.